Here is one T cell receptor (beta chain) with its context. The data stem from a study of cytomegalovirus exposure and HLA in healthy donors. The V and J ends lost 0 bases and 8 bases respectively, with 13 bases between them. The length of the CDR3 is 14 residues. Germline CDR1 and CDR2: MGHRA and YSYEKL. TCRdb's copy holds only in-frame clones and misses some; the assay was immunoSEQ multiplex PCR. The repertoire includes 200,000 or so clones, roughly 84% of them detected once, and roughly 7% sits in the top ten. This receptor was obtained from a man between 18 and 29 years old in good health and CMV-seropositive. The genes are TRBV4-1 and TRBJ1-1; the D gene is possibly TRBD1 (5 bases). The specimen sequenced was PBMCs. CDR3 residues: CASSQDIAQDEAFF. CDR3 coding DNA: TGCGCCAGCAGCCAAGATATCGCACAGGACGAAGCTTTCTTT.